This entry lists 8 T cell receptor beta chains sequenced from one sample in a study of T cell responses to AZD1222 COVID-19 vaccine. Sequencing used immunoSEQ multiplex PCR; TCRdb keeps in-frame clones, though not all of them. The table shows 130,000 to 150,000 clones, with 90% to 95% occurring only once. The sample here was peripheral blood, taken on day 0 of AZD1222 vaccination. Receptors originate from an adult in good health.

This clone was recorded only once. This chain connects TRBV12-3 or TRBV12-4 to TRBJ2-5; D is uncertain. The V end lost 6 bases, the J end lost 5 bases, and 7 bases lay between the germline ends. The CDR3 extends over 11 amino acids. The DNA for the CDR3 is TGTGCCAGCAGCTCCGCCGAGACCCAGTACTTC. It yields the protein CASSSAETQYF.

The rearrangement uses TRBV7-3 and TRBJ2-3, with 7 bases aligning to TRBD2. Per germline, CDR1 SGHTA and CDR2 FQGTGA. The length of the CDR3 is 14 residues. Trimming took 3 bases from V and 5 from J; bases not matched to a gene: 5. CDR3 amino acids: CASSFRQRGDTQYF. As DNA, the CDR3 is TGTGCCAGCAGCTTCAGACAGCGGGGAGATACGCAGTATTTT.

The chain joins TRBV6-6 to TRBJ1-5; D may be TRBD1 (5 bases). The CDR3 spans 15 residues. The germline V gene encodes CDR1 MNHNY and CDR2 SVGAGI (reference sequence). Between the trimmed V and J ends, which lost 4 bases and 3 bases, there was a span of 13 bases. The CDR3 nucleotides are TGTGCCAGCAGTTTAGATGGGGCCCTCAATCAGCCCCAGCATTTT. Its translation: CASSLDGALNQPQHF.

The chain joins TRBV19 to TRBJ2-5; 11 nucleotides match TRBD1. CDR1 and CDR2 from the germline V gene are LNHDA and SQIVND (reference sequence). The CDR3 sequence is 17 residues long. V was clipped by 3 bases and J by 5 bases; unmatched bases: 11. As DNA, the CDR3 is TGTGCCAGTAGTATGGGCAGGGACAGGGGGATGTACGAGACCCAGTACTTC. Translation gives CASSMGRDRGMYETQYF. Looking up the rest from reference TRBV19 and TRBJ2-5 gives the full variable domain: DGGITQSPKYLFRKEGQNVTLSCEQNLNHDAMYWYRQDPGQGLRLIYYSQIVNDFQKGDIAEGYSVSREKKESFPLTVTSAQKNPTAFYLCASSMGRDRGMYETQYFGPGTRLLVL.

The chain is built from TRBV5-4 and TRBJ2-5, with 11 bases identical to TRBD2. Germline CDR1 SGHNT, CDR2 YYREEE (reference sequence). J lost 7 bases, V lost 4 bases, and 9 bases had no gene match. The CDR3 runs to 15 residues. The CDR3 reads CASSPGTSGSLTQYF. The CDR3 DNA sequence: TGTGCCAGCAGCCCCGGGACTAGCGGTTCGTTGACCCAGTACTTC.

V gene TRBV5-8 combines with J gene TRBJ2-5; TRBD2 might be the D (6 bases). CDR1 and CDR2 (germline): SGHTS, YDEGEE. The CDR3 spans 13 residues. V lost 0 bases and J lost 5, with 8 bases in between. This CDR3 is CASSLEGGETQYF. The CDR3 DNA reads TGTGCCAGCAGCTTGGAGGGAGGTGAGACCCAGTACTTC.

This clone was detected only once. The genes are TRBV11-2 and TRBJ1-1; tentatively, D is TRBD1 (5 bases). The CDR3 is 14 residues long. V was cut by 5 bases and J by 1 base, with 11 bases left in between. Germline CDR1 SGHAT, CDR2 FQNNGV. The CDR3 loop is CASSPRRGNTEAFF. The CDR3 DNA reads TGTGCCAGCAGCCCCCGGAGGGGGAACACTGAAGCTTTCTTT.

The chain uses TRBV12-3 or TRBV12-4 and TRBJ2-1; TRBD2 matches 8 bases. The CDR3 is 13 residues long. The trim removed 8 bases at V and 6 bases at J, leaving 6 bases unmatched. CDR3 DNA: TGTGCCAGCGGTCCCGGGACTAGCAATGAGCAGTTCTTC. Its protein product is CASGPGTSNEQFF.